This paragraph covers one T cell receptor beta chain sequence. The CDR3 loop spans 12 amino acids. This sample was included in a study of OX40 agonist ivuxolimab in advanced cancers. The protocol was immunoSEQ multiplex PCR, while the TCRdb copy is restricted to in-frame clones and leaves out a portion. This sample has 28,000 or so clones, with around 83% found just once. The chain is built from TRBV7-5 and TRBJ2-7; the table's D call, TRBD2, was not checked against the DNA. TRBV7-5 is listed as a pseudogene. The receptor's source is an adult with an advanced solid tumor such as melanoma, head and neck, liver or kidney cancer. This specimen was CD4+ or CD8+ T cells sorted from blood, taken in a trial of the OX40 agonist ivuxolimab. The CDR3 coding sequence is TGTGCCAGAAGTTCCGCGGTCTACGAGCAGTACTTC. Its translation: CARSSAVYEQYF.